Following are 30 T cell receptor beta chains from one sample sequenced in a study of blood T cell repertoires in COVID-19. Produced via immunoSEQ multiplex PCR; TCRdb's table is partial and in-frame only. The sample holds some 220,000 clones; around 81% are singletons and the top ten take 3% to 3.5%. The sequencing input was peripheral blood. The receptors here all came from a woman between 25 and 40 years old who had recovered from COVID-19.

This clone was found a few times. CDR3 coding DNA: TGTGCCAGCAGCGTAGAAGCACAGGGGGAAGGGGGTGGCTACACCTTC. This encodes CASSVEAQGEGGGYTF. The chain is built from TRBV9 and TRBJ1-2, with 8 bases identical to TRBD1. Losses at the gene ends were 0 bases for V and 7 bases for J; bases not matched to a gene: 11. CDR3 length equals 16 residues. Germline V gene data show CDR1 as SGDLS and CDR2 as YYNGEE.

The V gene is TRBV9, the J gene TRBJ2-3; 11 bases match TRBD2. CDR1 is SGDLS and CDR2 is YYNGEE in the germline V gene. The CDR3 is 16 amino acids. Losses at the gene ends were 3 bases for V and 2 bases for J; bases not matched to a gene: 5. The CDR3 sequence is CASSALGLADTDTQYF. As DNA, the CDR3 is TGTGCCAGCAGCGCCCTGGGACTAGCGGACACAGATACGCAGTATTTT.

This sequence joins TRBV3-1 (or the pseudogene TRBV3-2) and TRBJ2-7, with 9 nucleotides matching TRBD2. V dropped 1 base and J dropped 7; count of bases not matched to a gene: 8. The CDR3 is made up of 15 amino acids. CDR1 and CDR2 from the germline V gene are LGHDT and YNNKEL (reference sequence). The CDR3 loop reads CASSQAGLALREQYF. As DNA, the CDR3 is TGTGCCAGCAGCCAAGCGGGACTAGCATTACGTGAGCAGTACTTC.

The chain is built from TRBV6-5 and TRBJ2-3; 7 bases are shared with TRBD2. The CDR3 extends over 15 amino acids. Germline-derived CDR1 and CDR2 are MNHEY and SVGAGI. Trimming at V came to 5 bases and at J to 5 bases, leaving 10 bases not matched to a gene. CDR3 in DNA: TGTGCCAGCAGTCCCGCGGGAGTGATAGGAGATACGCAGTATTTT. Protein product: CASSPAGVIGDTQYF.

V and J are TRBV10-3 and TRBJ2-7; possible D gene TRBD2, 6 bases. The V and J ends lost 11 bases and 2 bases respectively, with 13 bases between them. The CDR3 loop spans 12 amino acids. The germline V gene has CDR1 ENHRY and CDR2 SYGVKD. DNA of the CDR3: TGTGCCTCGGGGGACGGCCCCTACGAGCAGTACTTC. It yields the protein CASGDGPYEQYF.

This clone has a handful of counts. The rearrangement uses TRBV12-3 or TRBV12-4 and TRBJ2-7; D remains unclear. This CDR3 is built from 13 residues. Trimming stripped 2 bases from V and 6 bases from J, with 11 bases between. CDR3 sequence (DNA): TGTGCCAGCAGTTTAAGCCCCCAGGCCGAGCAGTACTTC. This codes for CASSLSPQAEQYF.

This clone was recorded a few times. V gene TRBV7-9 combines with J gene TRBJ2-7; D remains ambiguous. Germline V gene sequence: CDR1 SEHNR, CDR2 FQNEAQ (reference sequence). The CDR3 sequence is 15 residues long. Trimming removed 0 bases from V and 1 base from J, with 10 bases in between. This chain's CDR3 is CASSLAPEVSYEQYF. The CDR3 DNA sequence: TGTGCCAGCAGCTTAGCCCCAGAAGTTTCCTACGAGCAGTACTTC.

V and J are TRBV4-1 and TRBJ2-3, with D possibly TRBD1 on 5 matching bases. V was trimmed by 0 bases and J by 2 bases, leaving 12 bases between them. The CDR3 has 16 residues. Germline CDR1 is MGHRA and CDR2 is YSYEKL. CDR3 in DNA: TGCGCCAGCAGCCAAGATAAGACAGTACTCACAGATACGCAGTATTTT. Translated, it gives CASSQDKTVLTDTQYF.

This clone was seen a few times. The chain links TRBV12-3 or TRBV12-4 to TRBJ1-2, with unresolved D. Trimming stripped 4 bases from V and 5 bases from J, with 8 bases between. There are 12 residues in the CDR3. As DNA, the CDR3 is TGTGCCAGCAGTTCCGACATTTATGGCTACACCTTC. This encodes CASSSDIYGYTF.

The V and J genes are TRBV5-1 and TRBJ2-5, with TRBD2 matching 11 bases. The CDR3 runs to 17 residues. The germline V gene has CDR1 SGHRS and CDR2 YFSETQ. V gave up 0 bases and J gave up 0 bases; unmatched junction bases: 4. CDR3 amino acids: CASSLGLAGTYQETQYF. CDR3 nucleotides: TGCGCCAGCAGCTTGGGACTAGCGGGAACTTACCAAGAGACCCAGTACTTC. Filled out from reference TRBV5-1 and TRBJ2-5, the complete variable domain reads KAGVTQTPRYLIKTRGQQVTLSCSPISGHRSVSWYQQTPGQGLQFLFEYFSETQRNKGNFPGRFSGRQFSNSRSEMNVSTLELGDSALYLCASSLGLAGTYQETQYFGPGTRLLVL.

The chain has TRBV18 and TRBJ1-1; no firm D call. Trimming stripped 3 bases from V and 1 base from J, with 12 bases between. The CDR3 runs to 15 residues. CDR1 is KGHSH and CDR2 is LQKENI in the germline V gene. The CDR3 spells CASSPNSLGNTEAFF. As DNA, the CDR3 is TGTGCCAGCTCACCCAACTCTCTCGGGAACACTGAAGCTTTCTTT.

This chain joins TRBV6-5 and TRBJ2-4; the D is unclear. Germline assignment: CDR1 MNHEY and CDR2 SVGAGI. The V end was cut by 0 bases, the J end by 0 bases, with 6 bases between. The CDR3 loop spans 15 amino acids. CDR3 bases: TGTGCCAGCAGTTACTCGAGACTAGCCAAAAACATTCAGTACTTC. It yields the protein CASSYSRLAKNIQYF.

The chain recombines TRBV7-9 with TRBJ1-1, with D maybe TRBD1 (6 bases). Germline V CDR1 and CDR2: SEHNR, FQNEAQ (reference sequence). The CDR3 is 14 residues long. Trimming stripped 2 bases from V and 4 bases from J, with 11 bases between. In nucleotides, the CDR3 is TGTGCCAGCAGCTTAATCCAGGGGCCCACTGAAGCTTTCTTT. It codes for CASSLIQGPTEAFF.

This chain connects TRBV11-2 to TRBJ2-5; weak D call: TRBD1 (5 bases). In germline, CDR1 is SGHAT, CDR2 FQNNGV. Deletions cut 4 bases from V and 5 bases from J, with 11 bases between. CDR3 length: 13 residues. The CDR3 DNA follows: TGTGCCAGCAGCTCCAGGGCCGGGGAGACCCAGTACTTC. Translated: CASSSRAGETQYF.

The chain uses TRBV6-5 and TRBJ2-7, with 14 bases aligning to TRBD2. The junction had 7 bases not matched to a gene; V was cut back by 6 bases and J by 6 bases. The CDR3 has 15 residues. CDR1 and CDR2 (germline): MNHEY, SVGAGI. CDR3 sequence (DNA): TGTGCCAGCAGCCCACCGGGACTAGCGGGAGCCGAGCAGTACTTC. Translation gives CASSPPGLAGAEQYF.

The chain carries TRBV30 and TRBJ1-4; weak D call: TRBD1 (5 bases). Looked up from germline, CDR1 is GTSNPN and CDR2 is SVGIG (reference sequence). The CDR3 spans 14 residues. The ends were cut back, 0 bases at V and 8 bases at J, with 13 bases in the middle. The CDR3 DNA reads TGTGCCTGGAGTGTATCGGGGGTGAGGGAAAAACTGTTTTTT. As protein: CAWSVSGVREKLFF. The whole variable domain, filled in from reference TRBV30 and TRBJ1-4, reads SQTIHQWPATLVQPVGSPLSLECTVEGTSNPNLYWYRQAAGRGLQLLFYSVGIGQISSEVPQNLSASRPQDRQFILSSKKLLLSDSGFYLCAWSVSGVREKLFFGSGTQLSVL.

The chain combines TRBV18 with TRBJ1-1; 7 bases match TRBD1. Looked up from germline, CDR1 is KGHSH and CDR2 is LQKENI. Unmatched junction bases numbered 8, after V lost 3 bases and J lost 7 bases. The CDR3 consists of 14 residues. The CDR3 loop is CASSPGQAFFEAFF. CDR3 bases: TGTGCCAGCTCACCCGGACAGGCCTTTTTTGAAGCTTTCTTT.

This clone appeared once. CDR3 DNA: TGTGCCAGCAGGCCACCCTTACAGGAGCGGAACACTGAAGCTTTCTTT. This sequence encodes CASRPPLQERNTEAFF. The chain couples TRBV28 to TRBJ1-1, with a possible D match to TRBD1 (5 bases). Germline lookup yields CDR1 MDHEN and CDR2 SYDVKM. The V gene lost 6 bases and the J gene lost 1 base, with 18 bases spanning the gap. This CDR3 comprises 16 residues. Full variable domain (remainder filled in from reference TRBV28 and TRBJ1-1): DVKVTQSSRYLVKRTGEKVFLECVQDMDHENMFWYRQDPGLGLRLIYFSYDVKMKEKGDIPEGYSVSREKKERFSLILESASTNQTSMYLCASRPPLQERNTEAFFGQGTRLTVV.

The chain combines TRBV19 with TRBJ2-7, with 9 bases lining up with TRBD1. V lost 4 bases and J lost 6; bases outside the gene matches: 10. Germline lookup yields CDR1 LNHDA and CDR2 SQIVND (reference sequence). This CDR3 spans 15 amino acids. CDR3 sequence (DNA): TGTGCCAGTAGTACCTTGGGACAGGGACTGGGCGAGCAGTACTTC. Protein: CASSTLGQGLGEQYF.

J is TRBJ2-5 and V is TRBV7-8; 16 nucleotides align to TRBD2. The CDR3 consists of 17 residues. CDR1 and CDR2 from the germline V gene are SGHVS and FQNEAQ. The junction had 4 bases not matched to a gene; V was cut back by 4 bases and J by 2 bases. CDR3: CASSSGTSGRDQETQYF. CDR3 DNA sequence: TGTGCCAGCAGCTCCGGGACTAGCGGGAGGGATCAAGAGACCCAGTACTTC.

This clone has just one count. The chain uses TRBV2 and TRBJ2-5; D remains ambiguous. Trimming cost V 7 bases and J 4 bases, with 13 bases left between them. The CDR3 consists of 13 residues. The germline V gene has CDR1 SNHLY and CDR2 FYNNEI. The CDR3, as DNA: TGTGCCAGCAACATTGCAGGTCCAGAGACCCAGTACTTC. It yields the protein CASNIAGPETQYF. The variable domain in full, completed from reference TRBV2 and TRBJ2-5, reads EPEVTQTPSHQVTQMGQEVILRCVPISNHLYFYWYRQILGQKVEFLVSFYNNEISEKSEIFDDQFSVERPDGSNFTLKIRSTKLEDSAMYFCASNIAGPETQYFGPGTRLLVL.

CDR3 nucleotide sequence: TGTGCCAGCGGCACGGCGGTTGCTGAAGCTTTCTTT. It specifies CASGTAVAEAFF. V and J are TRBV2 and TRBJ1-1; D uncertain. This CDR3 is built from 12 residues. With 8 bases removed from V and 6 bases from J, the gap between germline ends came to 13 bases. CDR1 is SNHLY, CDR2 FYNNEI, per germline. Full variable domain (remainder filled in from reference TRBV2 and TRBJ1-1): EPEVTQTPSHQVTQMGQEVILRCVPISNHLYFYWYRQILGQKVEFLVSFYNNEISEKSEIFDDQFSVERPDGSNFTLKIRSTKLEDSAMYFCASGTAVAEAFFGQGTRLTVV.

The V and J genes are TRBV28 and TRBJ2-3, with D possibly matching TRBD2 (6 bases). Deletions cut 2 bases from V and 0 bases from J, with 12 bases between. CDR1 MDHEN and CDR2 SYDVKM come from the germline V gene. The CDR3 is 16 amino acids. As DNA, the CDR3 is TGTGCCAGCAGTTTAGAGCGGGCCTCTAGCACAGATACGCAGTATTTT. This codes for CASSLERASSTDTQYF. The entire variable domain, with the rest obtained from reference TRBV28 and TRBJ2-3, is as follows: DVKVTQSSRYLVKRTGEKVFLECVQDMDHENMFWYRQDPGLGLRLIYFSYDVKMKEKGDIPEGYSVSREKKERFSLILESASTNQTSMYLCASSLERASSTDTQYFGPGTRLTVL.

The chain couples TRBV6-5 to TRBJ2-7; D possibly corresponds to TRBD2 (5 bases). The V end was cut by 7 bases, the J end by 4 bases, with 8 bases between. In germline, CDR1 is MNHEY, CDR2 SVGAGI. The CDR3 extends over 11 amino acids. The CDR3 region is CASMDWYEQYF. The DNA for the CDR3 is TGTGCCAGCATGGACTGGTACGAGCAGTACTTC.

The chain recombines TRBV18 with TRBJ2-7; TRBD2 matches at 8 bases. Looked up from germline, CDR1 is KGHSH and CDR2 is LQKENI. The CDR3 totals 15 residues. Germline trimming cut 2 bases from V and 4 bases from J; bases unmatched to any gene: 7. CDR3 DNA sequence: TGTGCCAGCTCACCATCGGGACTAGAAAAATACGAGCAGTACTTC. This gives the protein CASSPSGLEKYEQYF.

Comment on this clone: An end of the junction does not agree with germline; a read error may underlie this. V and J are TRBV3-1 (or the pseudogene TRBV3-2) and TRBJ1-1; no clear D. Germline V lookup: CDR1 LGHDT, CDR2 YNNKEL (reference sequence). The CDR3 loop spans 14 amino acids. CDR3 bases: TGTGCCACCACAAGCGGGTCTCCGAACCCTGAAGCTTTCTTT. It codes for CATTSGSPNPEAFF.

The chain joins TRBV27 to TRBJ1-5; a possible D gene is TRBD1 (5 bases). This CDR3 comprises 13 residues. V lost 4 bases and J 11 bases, leaving 15 bases between the germline ends. The germline V gene has CDR1 MNHEY and CDR2 SMNVEV (reference sequence). The CDR3 here is CASSSQGTKAQHF. CDR3 coding DNA: TGTGCCAGCAGTTCCCAGGGAACTAAGGCCCAGCATTTT.

The rearrangement links TRBV6-6 to TRBJ2-7, with 8 bases that match TRBD2. The CDR3 totals 13 residues. Germline V gene data show CDR1 as MNHNY and CDR2 as SVGAGI (reference sequence). The V gene end was trimmed by 7 bases and the J gene end by 4 bases; junction bases not matched to a gene: 6. The CDR3 region has the DNA TGTGCCAGCACCCTACGGGGGGGATACGAGCAGTACTTC. This gives the protein CASTLRGGYEQYF.

This clone has just a few counts. The V gene is TRBV6-5, the J gene TRBJ2-3, with 11 bases identical to TRBD2. CDR3 length: 16 amino acids. V was pared by 4 bases and J by 2 bases, with 5 bases of the junction left unmatched. Germline V gene sequence: CDR1 MNHEY, CDR2 SVGAGI. CDR3: CASSSPTSGNTDTQYF. The CDR3 DNA reads TGTGCCAGCAGTTCCCCGACTAGCGGGAACACAGATACGCAGTATTTT.

The rearrangement links TRBV2 to TRBJ2-7; 16 bases fit TRBD2. Germline loops: CDR1 SNHLY, CDR2 FYNNEI. The CDR3 sequence is 17 residues long. V shed 4 bases, J shed 5 bases, and the junction held 8 bases outside the gene matches. The CDR3 protein is CASSAPGTSGRANEQYF. CDR3 nucleotide sequence: TGTGCCAGCAGTGCCCCCGGGACTAGCGGGAGGGCCAACGAGCAGTACTTC.